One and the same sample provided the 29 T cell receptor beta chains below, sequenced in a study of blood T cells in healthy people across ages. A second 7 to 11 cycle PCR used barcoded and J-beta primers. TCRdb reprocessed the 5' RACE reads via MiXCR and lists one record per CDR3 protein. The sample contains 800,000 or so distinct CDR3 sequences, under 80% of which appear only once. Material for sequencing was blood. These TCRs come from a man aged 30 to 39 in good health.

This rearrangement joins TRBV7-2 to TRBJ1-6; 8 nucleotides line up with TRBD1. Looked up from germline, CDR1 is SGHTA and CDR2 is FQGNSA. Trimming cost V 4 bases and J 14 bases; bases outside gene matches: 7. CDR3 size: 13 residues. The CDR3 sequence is CASSSQGATTLHF. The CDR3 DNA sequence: TGTGCCAGCAGCTCCCAGGGGGCCACCACCCTCCACTTT.

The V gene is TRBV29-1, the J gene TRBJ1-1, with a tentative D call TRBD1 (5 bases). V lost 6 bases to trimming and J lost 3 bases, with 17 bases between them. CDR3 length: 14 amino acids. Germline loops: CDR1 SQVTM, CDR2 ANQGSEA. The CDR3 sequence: CSVHPGTGDTEAFF. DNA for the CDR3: TGCAGCGTCCATCCTGGGACGGGGGACACTGAAGCTTTCTTT.

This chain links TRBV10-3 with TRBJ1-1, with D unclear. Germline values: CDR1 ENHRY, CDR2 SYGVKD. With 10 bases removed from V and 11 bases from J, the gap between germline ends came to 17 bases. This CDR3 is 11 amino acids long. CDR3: CATRLENDAFF. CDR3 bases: TGTGCCACGCGACTCGAGAACGACGCTTTCTTT.

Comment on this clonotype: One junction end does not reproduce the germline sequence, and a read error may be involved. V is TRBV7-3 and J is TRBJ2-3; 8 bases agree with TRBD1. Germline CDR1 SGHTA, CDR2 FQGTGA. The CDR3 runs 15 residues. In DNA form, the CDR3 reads TGTGCCAGCAGCCCCTCCGGGACAGGCACAGATACGCGGTATTTT. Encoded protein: CASSPSGTGTDTRYF.

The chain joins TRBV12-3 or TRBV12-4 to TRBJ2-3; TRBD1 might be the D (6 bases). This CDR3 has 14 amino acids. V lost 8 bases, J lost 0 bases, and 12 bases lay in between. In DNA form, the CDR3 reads TGTGCCAGCCTAGGGGGATATAGCACAGATACGCAGTATTTT. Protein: CASLGGYSTDTQYF.

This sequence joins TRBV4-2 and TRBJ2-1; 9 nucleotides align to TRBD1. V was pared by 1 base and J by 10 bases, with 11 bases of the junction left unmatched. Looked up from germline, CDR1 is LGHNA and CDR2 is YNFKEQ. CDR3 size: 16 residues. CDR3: CASSQGTGVRVREQFF. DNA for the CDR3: TGTGCCAGCAGCCAAGGGACAGGGGTCCGGGTTAGGGAGCAGTTCTTC.

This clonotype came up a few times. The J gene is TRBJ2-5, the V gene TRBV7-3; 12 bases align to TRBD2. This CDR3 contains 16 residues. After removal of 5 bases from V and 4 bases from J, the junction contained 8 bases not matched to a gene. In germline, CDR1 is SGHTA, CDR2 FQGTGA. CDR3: CASSPRTSGERETQYF. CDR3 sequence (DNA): TGTGCCAGCAGCCCTCGGACTAGCGGGGAGCGAGAGACCCAGTACTTC.

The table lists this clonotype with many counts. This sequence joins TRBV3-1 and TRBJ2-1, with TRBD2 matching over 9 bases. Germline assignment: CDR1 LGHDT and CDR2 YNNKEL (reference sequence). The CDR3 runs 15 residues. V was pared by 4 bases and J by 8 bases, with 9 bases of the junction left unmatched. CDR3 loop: CASSRPGLASDEQFF. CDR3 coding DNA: TGTGCCAGCAGCCGGCCGGGACTAGCATCGGATGAGCAGTTCTTC.

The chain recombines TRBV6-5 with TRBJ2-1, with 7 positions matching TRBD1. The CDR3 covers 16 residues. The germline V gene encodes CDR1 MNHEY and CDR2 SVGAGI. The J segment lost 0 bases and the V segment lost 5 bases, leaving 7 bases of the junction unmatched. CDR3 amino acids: CASSPQGVYSYNEQFF. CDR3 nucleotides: TGTGCCAGCAGTCCTCAGGGGGTATACTCCTACAATGAGCAGTTCTTC.

The CDR3 DNA reads as TGCAGTGCTAGAGGGATCGCTAGCGGGGGGTACGAGCAGTACTTC. Protein sequence: CSARGIASGGYEQYF. The chain is built from TRBV20-1 and TRBJ2-7; 11 bases match TRBD2. V gave up 1 base and J gave up 4 bases; unmatched junction bases: 6. Germline V CDR1 and CDR2: DFQATT, SNEGSKA (reference sequence). The length of the CDR3 is 15 residues.

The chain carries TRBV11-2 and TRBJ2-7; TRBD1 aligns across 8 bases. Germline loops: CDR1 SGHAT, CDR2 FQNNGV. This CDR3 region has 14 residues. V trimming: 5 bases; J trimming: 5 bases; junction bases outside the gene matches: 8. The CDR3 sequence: CASSPTGVGNEQYF. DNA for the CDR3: TGTGCCAGCAGCCCGACAGGGGTGGGGAACGAGCAGTACTTC.

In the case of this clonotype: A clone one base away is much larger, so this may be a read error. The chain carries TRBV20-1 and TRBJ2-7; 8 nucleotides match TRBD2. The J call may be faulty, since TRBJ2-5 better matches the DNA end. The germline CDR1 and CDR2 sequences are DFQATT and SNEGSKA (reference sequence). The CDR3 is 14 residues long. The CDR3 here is CSARGGAGQGTQYF. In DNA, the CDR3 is TGCAGTGCTCGGGGGGGGGCTGGACAAGGGACCCAGTACTTC.

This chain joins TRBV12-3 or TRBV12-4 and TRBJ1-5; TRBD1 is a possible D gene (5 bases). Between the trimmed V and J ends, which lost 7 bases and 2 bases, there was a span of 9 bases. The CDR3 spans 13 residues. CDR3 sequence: CASTRGGNQPQHF. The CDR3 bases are TGTGCCAGCACCCGGGGGGGCAATCAGCCCCAGCATTTT.

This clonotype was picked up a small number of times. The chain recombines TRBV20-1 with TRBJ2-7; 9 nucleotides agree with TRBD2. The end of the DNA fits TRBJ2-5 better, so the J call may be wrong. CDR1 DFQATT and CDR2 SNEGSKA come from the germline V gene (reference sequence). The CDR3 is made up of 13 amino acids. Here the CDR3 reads CSARVRGGETQYF. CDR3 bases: TGCAGTGCTAGAGTGCGGGGGGGAGAGACCCAGTACTTC.

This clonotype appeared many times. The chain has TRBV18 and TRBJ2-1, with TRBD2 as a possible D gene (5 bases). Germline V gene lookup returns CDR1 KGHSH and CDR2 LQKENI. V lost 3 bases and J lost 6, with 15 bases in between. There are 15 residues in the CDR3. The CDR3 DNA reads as TGTGCCAGCTCACCCGCAGCGGTGATTGGCAATGAGCAGTTCTTC. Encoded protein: CASSPAAVIGNEQFF.

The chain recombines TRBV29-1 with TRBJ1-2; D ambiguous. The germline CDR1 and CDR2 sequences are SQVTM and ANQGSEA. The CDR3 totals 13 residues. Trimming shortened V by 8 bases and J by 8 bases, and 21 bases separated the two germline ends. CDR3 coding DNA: TGCAGCCTCACGACCGGGCCCCAGAGGGGCTACACCTTC. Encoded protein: CSLTTGPQRGYTF.

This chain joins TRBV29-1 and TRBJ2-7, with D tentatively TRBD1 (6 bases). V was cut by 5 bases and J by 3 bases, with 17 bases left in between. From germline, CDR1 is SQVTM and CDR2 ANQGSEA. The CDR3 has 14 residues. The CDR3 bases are TGCAGCGTTAGTAAGGACAGTGGAAACTACGAGCAGTACTTC. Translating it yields CSVSKDSGNYEQYF.

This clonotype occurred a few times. The CDR3 spells CASSLSWDREFHEQYF. The CDR3 DNA sequence: TGTGCCAGCAGCTTATCGTGGGACAGGGAATTCCACGAGCAGTACTTC. The chain recombines TRBV13 with TRBJ2-7; 9 positions agree with TRBD1. CDR3 length: 16 residues. The J segment lost 5 bases and the V segment lost 2 bases, leaving 10 bases of the junction unmatched. Per germline, CDR1 PRHDT and CDR2 FYEKMQ (reference sequence). The full variable domain, completed using reference TRBV13 and TRBJ2-7, is AAGVIQSPRHLIKEKRETATLKCYPIPRHDTVYWYQQGPGQDPQFLISFYEKMQSDKGSIPDRFSAQQFSDYHSELNMSSLELGDSALYFCASSLSWDREFHEQYFGPGTRLTVT.

The CDR3 sequence: CAISTENTEAFF. The CDR3 nucleotides are TGTGCCATCTCCACAGAAAACACTGAAGCTTTCTTT. The rearrangement uses TRBV10-3 and TRBJ1-1; no definite D call. In germline, CDR1 is ENHRY, CDR2 SYGVKD. V was shortened by 8 bases and J by 2 bases, with 9 bases between the two germline ends. CDR3 length equals 12 residues.

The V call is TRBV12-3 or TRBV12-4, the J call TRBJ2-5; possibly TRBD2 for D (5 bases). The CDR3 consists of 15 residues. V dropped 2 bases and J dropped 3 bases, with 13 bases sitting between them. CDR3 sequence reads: CASSLIVGREETQYF. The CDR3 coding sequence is TGTGCCAGCAGTTTAATAGTCGGGCGGGAAGAGACCCAGTACTTC.

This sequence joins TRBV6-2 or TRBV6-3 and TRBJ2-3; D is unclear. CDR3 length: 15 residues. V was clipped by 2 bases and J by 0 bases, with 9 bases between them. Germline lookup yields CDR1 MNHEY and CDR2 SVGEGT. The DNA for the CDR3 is TGTGCCAGCAGTTACATCGCTACCAGCACAGATACGCAGTATTTT. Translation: CASSYIATSTDTQYF.

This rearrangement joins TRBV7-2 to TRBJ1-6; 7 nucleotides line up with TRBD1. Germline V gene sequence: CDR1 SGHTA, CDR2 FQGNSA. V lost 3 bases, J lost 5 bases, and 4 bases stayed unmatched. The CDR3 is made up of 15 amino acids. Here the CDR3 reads CASSFQGDDNSPLHF. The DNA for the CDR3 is TGTGCCAGCAGCTTCCAGGGGGATGATAATTCACCCCTCCACTTT.

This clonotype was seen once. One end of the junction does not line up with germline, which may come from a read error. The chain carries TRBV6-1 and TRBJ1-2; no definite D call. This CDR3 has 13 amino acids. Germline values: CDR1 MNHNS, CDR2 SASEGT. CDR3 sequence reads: CASTREANYGHTF. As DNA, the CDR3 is TGTGCCAGCACAAGGGAAGCTAACTATGGCCACACCTTC.

The CDR3 loop reads CASSIGTAKGEQFF. The DNA for the CDR3 is TGTGCCAGCAGCATAGGGACAGCAAAGGGGGAGCAGTTCTTC. The V call is TRBV12-3 or TRBV12-4, the J call TRBJ2-1, with 7 bases matching TRBD1. This CDR3 contains 14 residues. Unmatched junction bases numbered 12, after V lost 6 bases and J lost 10 bases.

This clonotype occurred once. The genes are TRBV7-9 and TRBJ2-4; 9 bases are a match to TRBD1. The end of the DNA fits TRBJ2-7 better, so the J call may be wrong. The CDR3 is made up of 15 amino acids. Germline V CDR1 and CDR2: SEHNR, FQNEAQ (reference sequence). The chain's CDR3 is CASSPTRQGVYEQYF. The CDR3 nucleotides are TGTGCCAGCAGCCCTACTCGACAGGGGGTCTACGAGCAGTACTTC.

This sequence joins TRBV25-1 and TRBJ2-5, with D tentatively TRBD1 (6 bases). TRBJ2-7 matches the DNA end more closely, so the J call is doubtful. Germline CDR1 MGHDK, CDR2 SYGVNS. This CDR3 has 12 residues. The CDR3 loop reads CASSEDRGEQYF. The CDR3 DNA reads TGTGCCAGCAGTGAGGACAGAGGCGAGCAGTACTTC.

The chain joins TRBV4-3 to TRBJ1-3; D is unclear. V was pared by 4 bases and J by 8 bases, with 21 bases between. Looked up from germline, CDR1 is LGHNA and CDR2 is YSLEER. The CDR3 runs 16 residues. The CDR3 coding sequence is TGCGCCAGCAGCCCTTCTCTTGGAGACCGCGGGGACACCATATATTTT. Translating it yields CASSPSLGDRGDTIYF.

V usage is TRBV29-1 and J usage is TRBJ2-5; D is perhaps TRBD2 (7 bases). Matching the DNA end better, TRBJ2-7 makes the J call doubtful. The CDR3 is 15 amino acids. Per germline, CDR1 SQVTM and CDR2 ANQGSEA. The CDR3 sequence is CSVVKRGGFADEQYF. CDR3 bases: TGCAGCGTTGTTAAGAGGGGGGGGTTTGCGGACGAGCAGTACTTC.

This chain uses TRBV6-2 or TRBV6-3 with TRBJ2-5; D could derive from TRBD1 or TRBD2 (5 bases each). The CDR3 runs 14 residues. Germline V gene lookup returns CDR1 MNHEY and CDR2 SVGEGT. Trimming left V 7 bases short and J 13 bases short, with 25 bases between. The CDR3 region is CASITPGRQFYPYF. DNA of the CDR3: TGTGCCAGCATTACTCCGGGACGACAATTTTACCCGTACTTC.